The clone carrying this T cell receptor (beta chain) came up many times. The antigen remains undetermined. CDR1 and CDR2 from the germline V gene are DFQATT and SNEGSKA (reference sequence). This CDR3 is 13 amino acids long. V dropped 1 base and J dropped 0 bases, with 7 bases sitting between them. The source material, RNA transcripts, was used to amplify TCR beta CDR3 regions. Initially, a first-round RT-PCR of the TCR CDR3 employed the HTBI primer set. TCRdb fed the multiplex PCR reads into MiXCR, producing one record per CDR3 protein. Seen here are 300,000 to 450,000 distinct CDR3 sequences, approximately 17% observed once, and the top ten hold roughly two fifths. The data are from a study of T cells in Graves' hyperthyroidism and ophthalmopathy. Study-level findings and limits: Most clonotypes that expanded in the thyroid above 0.001 also showed up in blood.

The source material was blood. The clonotype was recovered from a man aged 18 to 35 with Graves' ophthalmopathy. The chain joins TRBV20-1 to TRBJ2-7; D is undetermined. DNA of the CDR3: TGCAGTGCTAGAGGAAGGTTCTCCTACGAGCAGTACTTC. It is translated as CSARGRFSYEQYF.